This T cell receptor beta chain came from a study of shared clonotypes between healthy human individuals. As regards this clone: What it binds is not known.

The J segment lost 3 bases and the V segment lost 5 bases, leaving 5 bases of the junction unmatched. The CDR3 runs to 14 residues. CDR1 and CDR2 from the germline V gene are SGDLS and YYNGEE. Data came from immunoSEQ multiplex PCR; TCRdb stores just in-frame clones and leaves some out. The sample lists around 330,000 clones, roughly 70% occurring once. Findings and caveats of the study: In general, naive subsets displayed greater estimated richness than memory subsets did. Relative to their counterparts shared across all four donors, non-shared clonotypes exhibited diminished generation probabilities. Rarefaction showed sorted-subset sequencing was incomplete despite large depth. Among donors, the sharing of clonotypes was expected to be influenced by sequencing depth.

The chain employs TRBV9 and TRBJ2-1; 7 positions match TRBD1. This receptor was obtained from a man in his thirties or forties in good health. The sample was memory CD4+ T cells sorted from blood. Regarding subset: CD45RA-negative fraction. CDR3 DNA: TGTGCCAGCAGTAGGACAGGAATCTACAATGAGCAGTTCTTC. Translated: CASSRTGIYNEQFF.